The source of this TCR beta chain is a study of shared clonotypes between healthy human individuals. Sequencing on ten immunoSEQ deep assay plates was performed for unsorted PBMC DNA. Clones were sequenced by immunoSEQ multiplex PCR, and TCRdb holds only the in-frame ones, with some missing. There are about half a million clones in the sample; 79% occur only once, and about 12% lies in the top ten. The germline gives CDR1 LNHDA, CDR2 SQIVND (reference sequence). The CDR3 loop spans 14 amino acids. V lost 7 bases and J 1 base, leaving 8 bases between the germline ends. The rearrangement links TRBV19 to TRBJ2-6; D unclear. The origin of this receptor is a woman in her forties in good health. Some clones in this sample may be carry-over from other donors' samples. Sequenced sample: PBMCs. CDR3 sequence: CASTRLSGANVLTF. For the CDR3, the DNA is TGTGCCAGTACAAGGCTATCTGGGGCCAACGTCCTGACTTTC.